This T cell receptor (beta chain) came from a study of preoperative IRX-2 immunotherapy in early breast cancer. The table came from immunoSEQ multiplex PCR; TCRdb's copy has only in-frame clones and leaves some out. The sample lists tens of thousands of clones; about 90% were seen once. The CDR3 is 15 amino acids. V lost 5 bases and J lost 2; bases outside the gene matches: 7. Looked up from germline, CDR1 is SGHNT and CDR2 is YENEEA. Sample treatment: preoperative locoregional IRX-2 cytokine immunotherapy. This phase Ib study tested locoregional IRX-2 cytokine immunotherapy given before surgery. Source: tumor tissue, taken after IRX-2 immunotherapy. The TCR was taken from a human donor with breast cancer. V and J are TRBV11-3 and TRBJ1-1; 8 bases align to TRBD1. Here the CDR3 DNA reads TGTGCCAGCAGCAGCCCGGGACAGGCAAACACTGAAGCTTTCTTT. Its protein product is CASSSPGQANTEAFF.